The 20 T cell receptor beta chains listed next were all sequenced from one sample in a study of T-cell memory formation after mild COVID-19 (dated by TCRdb to 2020 to 2022). The method behind the library was 5' RACE. Instrument on record: Illumina NovaSeq 6000. TCRdb applied fastp at Q25 and MiXCR to the public reads, then kept only in-frame beta chains. Records with the same CDR3 protein are collapsed into one entry carrying the most frequent genes and DNA. The sample records about 470,000 distinct CDR3 sequences, more than 20% of which are singletons. About 12% of the sample lies in the top ten. The material sequenced was PBMCs or a T cell subset sorted from them (not recorded which). These receptors were taken from an adult woman who had mild COVID-19 (a few samples of this study predate the infection). The sample titles of this study are shuffled in the database, so cell type and time point are left out; the donor was told from shared clones.

This clonotype occurred a few times. CDR3: CASSYYPPGQGDPYGYTF. Here the CDR3 DNA reads TGTGCCAGCAGTTACTACCCCCCTGGACAGGGGGATCCCTATGGCTACACCTTC. This chain joins TRBV6-5 and TRBJ1-2; TRBD1 agrees at 10 bases. Germline V gene data show CDR1 as MNHEY and CDR2 as SVGAGI. The CDR3 contains 18 residues. With 1 base clipped from V and 4 bases from J, the junction kept 12 bases outside the gene matches.

There are a few counts of this clonotype. The V gene is TRBV7-2, the J gene TRBJ2-5; D gene unclear. The CDR3 is 15 amino acids. V was pared by 4 bases and J by 1 base, with 13 bases between. Germline V lookup: CDR1 SGHTA, CDR2 FQGNSA. The CDR3 reads CASSSPGQPQETQYF. CDR3 DNA: TGTGCCAGCAGCTCTCCCGGGCAACCCCAAGAGACCCAGTACTTC.

The rearrangement uses TRBV19 and TRBJ2-7, with D uncertain. The CDR3 has 15 residues. CDR1 LNHDA and CDR2 SQIVND come from the germline V gene (reference sequence). Trimming took off 5 bases at V and 0 bases at J, with 14 bases between the two ends. The DNA of the CDR3 is TGTGCCAGTAGTCAGACGCCGCTGAGCTCCTACGAGCAGTACTTC. It yields the protein CASSQTPLSSYEQYF.

This clonotype was observed a few times. V and J are TRBV6-5 and TRBJ2-5; TRBD2 might be the D (6 bases). Germline V gene sequence: CDR1 MNHEY, CDR2 SVGAGI. The CDR3 is made up of 12 amino acids. V was pared by 7 bases and J by 7 bases, with 13 bases between. The chain's CDR3 is CASITEGGTQYF. CDR3 in DNA: TGTGCCAGCATCACAGAGGGAGGGACCCAGTACTTC.

The table lists this clonotype with a few counts. This chain connects TRBV10-3 to TRBJ1-2; 7 positions match TRBD1. This CDR3 is 14 amino acids long. In germline, CDR1 is ENHRY, CDR2 SYGVKD. The V and J ends lost 10 bases and 0 bases, in that order; junction bases with no gene match: 8. In DNA, the CDR3 is TGTGCCACCAGACAGGGACTCGCTAACTATGGCTACACCTTC. This codes for CATRQGLANYGYTF.

This clonotype came up a few times. The V gene is TRBV20-1, the J gene TRBJ2-1, with 10 bases aligning to TRBD1. The V segment lost 0 bases and the J segment 15 bases; nucleotides outside the gene matches: 8. This CDR3 is built from 13 residues. Germline CDR1 reads DFQATT; CDR2 reads SNEGSKA (reference sequence). The CDR3 coding sequence is TGCAGTGCTAGAGATTTGGGACAGGGGTATCCGTTCTTC. It is translated as CSARDLGQGYPFF.

In this sample, this clonotype turned up a few times. This chain connects TRBV18 to TRBJ2-2, with 10 bases aligning to TRBD2. Per germline, CDR1 KGHSH and CDR2 LQKENI. With V trimmed by 1 base and J by 6 bases, 5 bases remained unmatched. CDR3 length: 16 amino acids. The CDR3 spells CASSPRSSGSAGELFF. The CDR3 nucleotides are TGTGCCAGCTCACCACGGTCTAGCGGGAGTGCCGGGGAGCTGTTTTTT. Together with reference TRBV18 and TRBJ2-2, the CDR3 gives the full variable domain: NAGVMQNPRHLVRRRGQEARLRCSPMKGHSHVYWYRQLPEEGLKFMVYLQKENIIDESGMPKERFSAEFPKEGPSILRIQQVVRGDSAAYFCASSPRSSGSAGELFFGEGSRLTVL.

V gene TRBV6-2 or TRBV6-3 combines with J gene TRBJ2-7; D possibly uses TRBD1 or TRBD2 (5 bases each). The CDR3 is made up of 15 amino acids. The germline gives CDR1 MNHEY, CDR2 SVGEGT. Trimming left V 9 bases short and J 3 bases short, with 21 bases between. CDR3 DNA sequence: TGTGCCAGTGACTCACCGGGACGTGGATACTACGAGCAGTACTTC. It translates to CASDSPGRGYYEQYF.

The CDR3 here is CASSYSQRGTETQYF. CDR3 nucleotide sequence: TGTGCCAGCAGTTACTCACAGCGGGGGACAGAGACCCAGTACTTC. This chain joins TRBV6-2 or TRBV6-3 and TRBJ2-5, with TRBD2 matching 8 bases. V dropped 0 bases and J dropped 4; count of bases not matched to a gene: 4. Germline assignment: CDR1 MNHEY and CDR2 SVGEGT. CDR3 length equals 15 residues.

This clonotype was observed a few times. V usage is TRBV5-1 and J usage is TRBJ1-2; 8 bases match TRBD1. The CDR3 runs to 16 residues. Germline loops: CDR1 SGHRS, CDR2 YFSETQ. With V trimmed by 2 bases and J by 4 bases, 10 bases remained unmatched. The CDR3 DNA sequence: TGCGCCAGCAGCTTCGGACAGGGCGGGTCGGCCTATGGCTACACCTTC. Its translation: CASSFGQGGSAYGYTF. The entire variable domain, with the rest obtained from reference TRBV5-1 and TRBJ1-2, is as follows: KAGVTQTPRYLIKTRGQQVTLSCSPISGHRSVSWYQQTPGQGLQFLFEYFSETQRNKGNFPGRFSGRQFSNSRSEMNVSTLELGDSALYLCASSFGQGGSAYGYTFGSGTRLTVV.

This clonotype was observed a handful of times. This chain connects TRBV18 to TRBJ2-3; tentative D call: TRBD2 (5 bases). The ends were cut back, 3 bases at V and 3 bases at J, with 16 bases in the middle. The CDR3 has 16 amino acids. CDR1 and CDR2 (germline): KGHSH, LQKENI. DNA for the CDR3: TGTGCCAGCTCACCGAGTCGTACGAGGGTAACAGATACGCAGTATTTT. Its translation: CASSPSRTRVTDTQYF.

This clonotype was counted a single time. The chain uses TRBV9 and TRBJ1-2, with TRBD1 identical over 7 bases. V was clipped by 1 base and J by 4 bases; unmatched bases: 4. The CDR3 has 14 amino acids. The V gene's germline CDR1 is SGDLS and CDR2 YYNGEE. The CDR3 sequence: CASSVWGDSYGYTF. The CDR3 bases are TGTGCCAGCAGCGTATGGGGGGACAGCTATGGCTACACCTTC. Filled out from reference TRBV9 and TRBJ1-2, the complete variable domain reads DSGVTQTPKHLITATGQRVTLRCSPRSGDLSVYWYQQSLDQGLQFLIQYYNGEERAKGNILERFSAQQFPDLHSELNLSSLELGDSALYFCASSVWGDSYGYTFGSGTRLTVV.

This clonotype has only a few counts. This chain uses TRBV15 with TRBJ1-4; no reliable D call. Trimming stripped 0 bases from V and 8 bases from J, with 16 bases between. This CDR3 is built from 16 residues. Per the germline V gene, CDR1 is LNHNV and CDR2 is YYDKDF (reference sequence). The CDR3 sequence is CATSREASRVAEKLFF. Here the CDR3 DNA reads TGTGCCACCAGCAGAGAAGCCTCTAGAGTTGCGGAAAAACTGTTTTTT.

This sequence joins TRBV4-2 and TRBJ1-2, with D possibly TRBD1 on 6 matching bases. Germline CDR1 and CDR2: LGHNA and YNFKEQ. Trimming took off 5 bases at V and 4 bases at J, with 14 bases between the two ends. The CDR3 is made up of 14 amino acids. The CDR3 loop is CASSEGEPSYGYTF. As DNA, the CDR3 is TGTGCCAGCAGCGAGGGGGAGCCAAGCTATGGCTACACCTTC.

The rearrangement joins TRBV7-8 to TRBJ2-3; 7 nucleotides line up with TRBD2. Germline CDR1 and CDR2: SGHVS and FQNEAQ. The J segment lost 3 bases and the V segment lost 5 bases, leaving 8 bases of the junction unmatched. This CDR3 comprises 15 residues. CDR3 region: CASSPRRRGTDTQYF. The CDR3, as DNA: TGTGCCAGCAGCCCTAGGAGGCGGGGGACAGATACGCAGTATTTT.

The sample holds a few counts of this clonotype. Written as DNA, the CDR3 is TGTGCCAGCAGCTTGGACAGGGCTGGCTACACCTTC. Translating it yields CASSLDRAGYTF. The chain couples TRBV5-6 to TRBJ1-2; possible D gene TRBD1, 6 bases. The germline V and J ends were trimmed by 0 bases and 7 bases, with 7 bases remaining between them. Germline values: CDR1 SGHDT, CDR2 YYEEEE. This CDR3 region has 12 residues.

This clonotype was seen a handful of times. J is TRBJ1-2 and V is TRBV5-1; TRBD1 agrees at 7 bases. This CDR3 region has 12 residues. J gave up 8 bases and V 3 bases, and 4 bases lay outside the gene matches. Germline values: CDR1 SGHRS, CDR2 YFSETQ. The CDR3 region has the DNA TGCGCCAGCAGCTCGACAGGGTTGGGCTACACCTTC. Its protein product is CASSSTGLGYTF.

This clonotype showed up just once. The chain carries TRBV7-6 and TRBJ2-2; 12 bases line up with TRBD2. The CDR3 has 14 residues. Trimming cost V 8 bases and J 7 bases; bases outside gene matches: 5. The germline CDR1 and CDR2 sequences are SGHVS and FNYEAQ. Here the CDR3 DNA reads TGTGCCAGCCGACTAGCGGGAGCCGTCGGGGAGCTGTTTTTT. It encodes CASRLAGAVGELFF.

In this sample, this clonotype turned up a few times. This chain uses TRBV11-2 with TRBJ2-1; no clear D. The CDR3 has 17 residues. CDR1 is SGHAT, CDR2 FQNNGV, per germline. Between the trimmed V and J ends, which lost 0 bases and 2 bases, there was a span of 14 bases. The CDR3 nucleotides read TGTGCCAGCAGCTTAGATCTAGGCCCCCCGCCCTACAATGAGCAGTTCTTC. Its protein is CASSLDLGPPPYNEQFF.

The chain has TRBV7-6 and TRBJ2-7, with 9 bases identical to TRBD1. V gave up 5 bases and J gave up 2 bases; unmatched junction bases: 7. The germline CDR1 and CDR2 sequences are SGHVS and FNYEAQ. The CDR3 is 15 amino acids. For the CDR3, the DNA is TGTGCCAGCAGCCCCCGGGACAGGGATGCCTACGAGCAGTACTTC. This codes for CASSPRDRDAYEQYF.